This TCR beta chain appears in the sequencing data of a study of cytomegalovirus exposure and HLA in healthy donors. Using immunoSEQ multiplex PCR, the repertoire was profiled, and TCRdb retains in-frame clones only, with some absent. Found here are over 35,000 clones, 90% to 95% of them singletons; the top ten hold about 3.5%. The sample comprised PBMCs. This clonotype was sampled from a man between 18 and 35 years old in good health and CMV-seronegative.

CDR3 sequence: CASSNDRLFTEAFF. In DNA form, the CDR3 reads TGTGCCAGTAGTAACGACAGGCTCTTTACTGAAGCTTTCTTT. The chain recombines TRBV19 with TRBJ1-1; D might be TRBD1 (6 bases). CDR1 LNHDA and CDR2 SQIVND come from the germline V gene (reference sequence). Trimming removed 4 bases at V and 5 bases at J, with 14 bases between. The CDR3 consists of 14 residues.